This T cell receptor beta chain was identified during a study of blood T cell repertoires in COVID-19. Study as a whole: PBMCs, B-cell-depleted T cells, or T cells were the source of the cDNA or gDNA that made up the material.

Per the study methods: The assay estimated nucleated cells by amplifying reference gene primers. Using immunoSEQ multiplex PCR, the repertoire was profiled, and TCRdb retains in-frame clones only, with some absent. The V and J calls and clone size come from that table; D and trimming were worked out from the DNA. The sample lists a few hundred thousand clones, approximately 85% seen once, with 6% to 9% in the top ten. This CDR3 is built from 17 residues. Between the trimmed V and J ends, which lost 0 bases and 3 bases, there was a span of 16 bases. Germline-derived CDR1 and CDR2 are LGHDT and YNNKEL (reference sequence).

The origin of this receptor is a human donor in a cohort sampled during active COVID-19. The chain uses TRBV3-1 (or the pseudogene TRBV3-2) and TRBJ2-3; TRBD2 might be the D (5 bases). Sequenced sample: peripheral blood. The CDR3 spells CASSQDSIEGETDTQYF. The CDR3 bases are TGTGCCAGCAGCCAAGATTCGATCGAGGGAGAGACAGATACGCAGTATTTT.